This T cell receptor (beta chain) was identified in a study of CD8 T cells in ankylosing spondylitis. A remark on this clonotype: No antigen is known for it.

TCRdb called the 5' RACE reads again in MiXCR, with one record for every CDR3 protein. The sample holds about 700,000 distinct CDR3 sequences, 19% seen once. Whole-study results and caveats: Typical of ankylosing spondylitis blood, it appeared, was a TCR beta motif of fewer than 10 highly homologous variants.

The CDR3 is 15 amino acids. Germline V CDR1 and CDR2: KGHSH, LQKENI. V shed 4 bases and J 4 bases; nucleotides not matched to a gene: 5. The sequenced sample consisted of blood, either unsorted or a sorted T cell fraction (not recorded which). This rearrangement joins TRBV18 to TRBJ2-1; 9 bases are shared with TRBD1. The clonotype was recovered from a male donor with ankylosing spondylitis. The CDR3 protein is CASSQWDRVYNEQFF. The CDR3 DNA reads TGTGCCAGCTCACAATGGGACAGGGTTTACAATGAGCAGTTCTTC.